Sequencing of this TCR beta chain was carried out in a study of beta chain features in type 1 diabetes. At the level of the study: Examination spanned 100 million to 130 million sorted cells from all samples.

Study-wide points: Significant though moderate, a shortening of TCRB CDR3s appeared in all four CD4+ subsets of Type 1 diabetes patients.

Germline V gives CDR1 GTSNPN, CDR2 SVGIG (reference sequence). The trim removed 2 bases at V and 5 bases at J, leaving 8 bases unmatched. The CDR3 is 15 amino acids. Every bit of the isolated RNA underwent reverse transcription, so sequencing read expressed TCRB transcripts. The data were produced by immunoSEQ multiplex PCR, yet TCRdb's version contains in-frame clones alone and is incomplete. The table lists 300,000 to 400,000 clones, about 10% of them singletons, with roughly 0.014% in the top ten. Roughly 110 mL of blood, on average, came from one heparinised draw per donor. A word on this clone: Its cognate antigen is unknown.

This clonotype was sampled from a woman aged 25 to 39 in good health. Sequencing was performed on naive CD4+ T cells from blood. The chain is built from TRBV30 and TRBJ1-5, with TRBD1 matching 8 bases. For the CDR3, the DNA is TGTGCCTGGAGTCTGGGTGGGACAGGCTATCAGCCCCAGCATTTT. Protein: CAWSLGGTGYQPQHF.